The 3 T cell receptor beta chains below come from one sample, sequenced in a study of technical replicates of blood from a handful of donors. This table comes from immunoSEQ multiplex PCR, and its TCRdb copy is limited to in-frame clones, with some not included. The sample shows fewer than 85,000 clones, about 94% of them seen only once. Sequencing was performed on T cells isolated from PBMCs. The receptor set was obtained from a human donor in good health.

In nucleotides, the CDR3 is TGTGCCAGCAGCCTGGGGCAGAGCACAGATACGCAGTATTTT. Its translation: CASSLGQSTDTQYF. This sequence joins TRBV5-4 and TRBJ2-3; D possibly corresponds to TRBD1 (5 bases). Germline lookup yields CDR1 SGHNT and CDR2 YYREEE (reference sequence). The CDR3 loop spans 14 amino acids. Trimming removed 4 bases at V and 0 bases at J, with 9 bases between.

This clone showed up just once. This chain uses TRBV30 with TRBJ2-7; 9 nucleotides line up with TRBD1. V shed 5 bases and J 2 bases; nucleotides not matched to a gene: 13. Germline V CDR1 and CDR2: GTSNPN, SVGIG (reference sequence). The CDR3 totals 16 residues. CDR3 residues: CAWSQSRTGVPYEQYF. In DNA, the CDR3 is TGTGCCTGGTCCCAATCTCGGACAGGGGTACCCTACGAGCAGTACTTC.

The chain combines TRBV11-1 with TRBJ2-5; TRBD2 agrees at 7 bases. V lost 3 bases and J lost 5; bases outside the gene matches: 3. The germline V gene has CDR1 SGHAT and CDR2 FQDESV (reference sequence). The CDR3 is 13 residues long. The CDR3 is CASSFGTKETQYF. CDR3 nucleotides: TGTGCCAGCAGCTTTGGGACTAAGGAGACCCAGTACTTC. Complete variable domain (other parts from reference TRBV11-1 and TRBJ2-5): EAEVAQSPRYKITEKSQAVAFWCDPISGHATLYWYRQILGQGPELLVQFQDESVVDDSQLPKDRFSAERLKGVDSTLKIQPAELGDSAMYLCASSFGTKETQYFGPGTRLLVL.